The 24 T cell receptor beta chains below were found in one sample sequenced in a study of T-cell reconstitution after alpha-beta-depleted transplantation in children. Preparing the TCRbeta library involved the use of unique molecular identifiers. TCRdb used MiXCR to reprocess the PCR reads, holding one entry per CDR3 protein. The sample lists 780,000 or so distinct CDR3 sequences, roughly 15% seen once, with roughly 4.8% in the top ten. The input for sequencing was PBMCs, mostly from graft donor cells, taken 360 days after TCRalphabeta/CD19-depleted stem cell transplant. These receptors were collected from a male patient under 18 who had a stem cell transplant for acute lymphoblastic leukemia, so the T cells may come from the graft donor.

The chain carries TRBV5-1 and TRBJ2-1; no firm D call. Trimming removed 1 base from V and 5 bases from J, with 13 bases in between. The germline gives CDR1 SGHRS, CDR2 YFSETQ. This CDR3 is built from 15 residues. The CDR3 DNA reads TGCGCCAGCAGCTTGTTTCTGGGAATGGACAATGAGCAGTTCTTC. Translated: CASSLFLGMDNEQFF.

The chain links TRBV7-6 to TRBJ2-3; tentatively, D is TRBD2 (5 bases). Germline V gives CDR1 SGHVS, CDR2 FNYEAQ. CDR3 length: 15 residues. Deletions cut 1 base from V and 8 bases from J, with 16 bases between. CDR3 DNA: TGTGCCAGCAGCTTAGGCGATAGCGTGATGGGTACGCAGTATTTT. This sequence encodes CASSLGDSVMGTQYF. Based on the CDR3 plus reference TRBV7-6 and TRBJ2-3, the full variable domain is GAGVSQSPRYKVTKRGQDVALRCDPISGHVSLYWYRQALGQGPEFLTYFNYEAQQDKSGLPNDRFSAERPEGSISTLTIQRTEQRDSAMYRCASSLGDSVMGTQYFGPGTRLTVL.

V gene TRBV15 combines with J gene TRBJ2-1; 15 bases line up with TRBD2. CDR3 size: 16 residues. V lost 1 base, J lost 7 bases, and 2 bases stayed unmatched. Germline values: CDR1 LNHNV, CDR2 YYDKDF (reference sequence). CDR3 nucleotides: TGTGCCACCAGCAGAGCAGGGACTAGCGGGAGGAATGAGCAGTTCTTC. Protein product: CATSRAGTSGRNEQFF.

There are a few counts of this clonotype. This chain connects TRBV4-2 to TRBJ2-3; D may correspond to TRBD1 or TRBD2 (5 bases each). Trimming removed 2 bases at V and 2 bases at J, with 14 bases between. The CDR3 extends over 16 amino acids. CDR1 and CDR2 from the germline V gene are LGHNA and YNFKEQ. The CDR3 coding sequence is TGTGCCAGCAGCCAACATGAGGGGTCCTACACAGATACGCAGTATTTT. This codes for CASSQHEGSYTDTQYF.

The V and J genes are TRBV6-1 and TRBJ2-3, with D possibly matching TRBD1 (6 bases). CDR3 length equals 16 residues. The V end was cut by 6 bases, the J end by 4 bases, with 20 bases between. CDR1 is MNHNS and CDR2 is SASEGT in the germline V gene. CDR3 amino acids: CASSTPGPRGPDTQYF. The CDR3 bases are TGTGCCAGCAGCACCCCGGGACCCAGGGGTCCAGATACGCAGTATTTT.

Many counts were recorded for this clonotype. The chain joins TRBV27 to TRBJ2-7; weak D call: TRBD2 (6 bases). CDR1 is MNHEY and CDR2 is SMNVEV in the germline V gene (reference sequence). V dropped 1 base and J dropped 3 bases, with 10 bases sitting between them. This CDR3 has 14 residues. The CDR3 spells CASSLLGTDYEQYF. The CDR3 nucleotides read TGTGCCAGCAGTTTATTAGGGACTGACTACGAGCAGTACTTC.

In this sample, this clonotype turned up a few times. The V call is TRBV11-2, the J call TRBJ2-4; unclear D gene. The CDR3 runs to 12 residues. Trimming removed 1 base at V and 6 bases at J, with 4 bases between. CDR1 and CDR2 from the germline V gene are SGHAT and FQNNGV. CDR3 DNA sequence: TGTGCCAGCAGCTTAGGACTAAACATTCAGTACTTC. Amino acid sequence: CASSLGLNIQYF.

This clonotype was observed a handful of times. The CDR3 protein is CASSLEYPRLAGSQYF. Written as DNA, the CDR3 is TGTGCCAGCAGCTTAGAGTACCCCAGGTTAGCGGGATCCCAGTACTTC. This chain uses TRBV7-6 with TRBJ2-5; TRBD2 aligns across 8 bases. CDR1 SGHVS and CDR2 FNYEAQ come from the germline V gene. The length of the CDR3 is 16 residues. The V gene end was trimmed by 1 base and the J gene end by 9 bases; junction bases not matched to a gene: 13.

Only a few counts were recorded for this clonotype. This chain links TRBV29-1 with TRBJ1-1, with 7 bases that match TRBD1. This CDR3 has 14 amino acids. V lost 6 bases, J lost 1 base, and 8 bases stayed unmatched. The germline gives CDR1 SQVTM, CDR2 ANQGSEA. CDR3 loop: CSVAQGRGNTEAFF. In DNA, the CDR3 is TGCAGCGTGGCACAGGGGAGGGGGAACACTGAAGCTTTCTTT.

There are a few counts of this clonotype. In DNA, the CDR3 is TGTGCCAGCAGACCAGGGGGCTATGGCTACACCTTC. This gives the protein CASRPGGYGYTF. The chain is built from TRBV12-3 or TRBV12-4 and TRBJ1-2; 7 bases line up with TRBD1. The CDR3 sequence is 12 residues long. Trimming cost V 6 bases and J 4 bases; bases outside gene matches: 2.

The rearrangement uses TRBV6-2 or TRBV6-3 and TRBJ2-7; tentatively, D is TRBD1 (5 bases). This CDR3 has 14 residues. Germline V gene lookup returns CDR1 MNHEY and CDR2 SVGEGT. V lost 4 bases to trimming and J lost 2 bases, with 12 bases between them. The CDR3 coding sequence is TGTGCCAGCAGTTTCGGACACACCACCTACGAGCAGTACTTC. Translated: CASSFGHTTYEQYF.

Only a few counts were recorded for this clonotype. V and J are TRBV11-3 and TRBJ2-1; TRBD2 aligns across 11 bases. V gave up 1 base and J gave up 4 bases; unmatched junction bases: 6. The CDR3 length is 17 residues. Germline CDR1 reads SGHNT; CDR2 reads YENEEA. The chain's CDR3 is CASSLGGVAGGYNEQFF. CDR3 nucleotides: TGTGCCAGCAGCTTAGGCGGGGTAGCGGGAGGGTACAATGAGCAGTTCTTC. Complete variable domain (other parts from reference TRBV11-3 and TRBJ2-1): EAGVVQSPRYKIIEKKQPVAFWCNPISGHNTLYWYLQNLGQGPELLIRYENEEAVDDSQLPKDRFSAERLKGVDSTLKIQPAELGDSAVYLCASSLGGVAGGYNEQFFGPGTRLTVL.

V usage is TRBV20-1 and J usage is TRBJ2-5; 7 positions match TRBD2. The CDR3 contains 15 residues. Germline V lookup: CDR1 DFQATT, CDR2 SNEGSKA (reference sequence). Trimming took 3 bases from V and 2 from J; bases not matched to a gene: 9. The CDR3 sequence is CSASRGGSWQETQYF. CDR3 DNA: TGCAGTGCTAGTAGAGGCGGGAGCTGGCAAGAGACCCAGTACTTC.

The chain uses TRBV5-1 and TRBJ2-7; D perhaps matches TRBD2 (7 bases). CDR3 length: 18 residues. Trimming stripped 0 bases from V and 0 bases from J, with 19 bases between. Germline V gives CDR1 SGHRS, CDR2 YFSETQ. This CDR3 reads CASSLVAQGRVGSYEQYF. The CDR3 nucleotides are TGCGCCAGCAGCTTGGTAGCCCAGGGGAGGGTTGGCTCCTACGAGCAGTACTTC.

The rearrangement joins TRBV19 to TRBJ2-2; a possible D gene is TRBD1 (5 bases). Trimming removed 1 base from V and 7 bases from J, with 10 bases in between. The CDR3 runs 14 residues. Germline CDR1 is LNHDA and CDR2 is SQIVND (reference sequence). CDR3 sequence reads: CASSIAQGRGELFF. CDR3 nucleotides: TGTGCCAGTAGTATAGCGCAGGGTCGCGGGGAGCTGTTTTTT.

In this sample, this clonotype turned up a few times. V and J are TRBV21-1 and TRBJ2-7; the table's D call of TRBD1 was not tested on the DNA. TRBV21-1 is listed as a pseudogene. The CDR3 sequence is 15 residues long. The CDR3 nucleotides read TGTGCCAGCAGCAAAATCCGGGACAGGGAATACGAGCAGTACTTC. Translation gives CASSKIRDREYEQYF.

This clonotype was counted many times. The chain uses TRBV20-1 and TRBJ2-3; a possible D gene is TRBD1 (5 bases). This CDR3 is 12 amino acids long. Trimming took off 5 bases at V and 10 bases at J, with 16 bases between the two ends. Germline loops: CDR1 DFQATT, CDR2 SNEGSKA (reference sequence). CDR3 DNA: TGCAGTGCTGAGGACCTTAGGGGTGCGCAGTATTTT. Translating it yields CSAEDLRGAQYF.

This clonotype was seen a handful of times. The chain uses TRBV24-1 and TRBJ2-1; D remains ambiguous. The CDR3 spans 15 residues. Trimming shortened V by 1 base and J by 2 bases, and 8 bases separated the two germline ends. Germline V lookup: CDR1 KGHDR, CDR2 SFDVKD. The DNA for the CDR3 is TGTGCCACCAGTGATTTCGGCGGCACCTACAATGAGCAGTTCTTC. The encoded protein is CATSDFGGTYNEQFF.

This clonotype was observed a few times. V usage is TRBV4-1 and J usage is TRBJ2-3, with 7 bases aligning to TRBD2. The length of the CDR3 is 15 residues. Germline values: CDR1 MGHRA, CDR2 YSYEKL. V was pared by 2 bases and J by 5 bases, with 7 bases of the junction left unmatched. The CDR3 nucleotides read TGCGCCAGCAGCCAATTAGGCGGGAGAATAGATACGCAGTATTTT. This encodes CASSQLGGRIDTQYF.

The chain recombines TRBV18 with TRBJ1-1; D gene uncertain. This CDR3 spans 14 amino acids. The V end lost 2 bases, the J end lost 5 bases, and 12 bases lay between the germline ends. Germline V gene data show CDR1 as KGHSH and CDR2 as LQKENI. DNA of the CDR3: TGTGCCAGCTCACCATTACGGGGTGAAACTGAAGCTTTCTTT. Translation: CASSPLRGETEAFF.

The chain has TRBV7-9 and TRBJ1-3; the D is unclear. Trimming took off 1 base at V and 0 bases at J, with 10 bases between the two ends. In germline, CDR1 is SEHNR, CDR2 FQNEAQ (reference sequence). This CDR3 region has 16 residues. The CDR3 DNA is TGTGCCAGCAGCTTAGTTCGGGCAATCTCTGGAAACACCATATATTTT. This gives the protein CASSLVRAISGNTIYF. The complete variable domain, with remaining parts taken from reference TRBV7-9 and TRBJ1-3, reads DTGVSQNPRHKITKRGQNVTFRCDPISEHNRLYWYRQTLGQGPEFLTYFQNEAQLEKSRLLSDRFSAERPKGSFSTLEIQRTEQGDSAMYLCASSLVRAISGNTIYFGEGSWLTVV.

For this clonotype: Germline is not matched at one junction end, which may reflect a read error. The rearrangement joins TRBV19 to TRBJ1-1, with no clear D. The CDR3 consists of 13 residues. Germline values: CDR1 LNHDA, CDR2 SQIVND (reference sequence). Here the CDR3 DNA reads TGTGCCAGTAGTATGTCGGGGAACACTGAAGCCTTCTTT. Residues: CASSMSGNTEAFF. The full variable domain, completed using reference TRBV19 and TRBJ1-1, is DGGITQSPKYLFRKEGQNVTLSCEQNLNHDAMYWYRQDPGQGLRLIYYSQIVNDFQKGDIAEGYSVSREKKESFPLTVTSAQKNPTAFYLCASSMSGNTEAFFGQGTRLTVV.

The chain is built from TRBV7-6 and TRBJ2-7; no definite D call. Deletions cut 0 bases from V and 3 bases from J, with 15 bases between. Per germline, CDR1 SGHVS and CDR2 FNYEAQ. CDR3 size: 16 residues. The CDR3 sequence: CASSLAPAHVIYEQYF. The CDR3 region has the DNA TGTGCCAGCAGCTTAGCGCCCGCCCACGTAATCTACGAGCAGTACTTC. Filled out from reference TRBV7-6 and TRBJ2-7, the complete variable domain reads GAGVSQSPRYKVTKRGQDVALRCDPISGHVSLYWYRQALGQGPEFLTYFNYEAQQDKSGLPNDRFSAERPEGSISTLTIQRTEQRDSAMYRCASSLAPAHVIYEQYFGPGTRLTVT.

J is TRBJ1-1 and V is TRBV12-5; D perhaps matches TRBD1 (5 bases). CDR1 LGHNT and CDR2 FRNRAP come from the germline V gene. The CDR3 is 13 residues long. Between the trimmed V and J ends, which lost 8 bases and 1 base, there was a span of 11 bases. The CDR3 reads CASFQGGNTEAFF. In DNA, the CDR3 is TGTGCTAGTTTCCAGGGCGGGAACACTGAAGCTTTCTTT.